Sequencing of this T cell receptor (beta chain) was carried out in a study of blood T cell repertoires in COVID-19. The V gene's germline CDR1 is SGHTA and CDR2 FQGTGA. The CDR3 sequence is 17 residues long. Trimming cost V 1 base and J 2 bases, with 12 bases left between them. Original handling: How many nucleated cells were present was estimated from reference gene primer amplification. Data came from immunoSEQ multiplex PCR; TCRdb stores just in-frame clones and leaves some out. The D gene and trimming were derived from the DNA, and the V and J assignments and clone size from that table. The data hold about 50,000 clones, with over 75% observed a single time.

Sequenced: peripheral blood. The TCR was taken from a human donor in a cohort sampled during active COVID-19. This rearrangement joins TRBV7-3 to TRBJ2-6, with D unclear. CDR3 nucleotides: TGTGCCAGCAGCTTAATGAGTTCCAGCGCTGGGGCCAACGTCCTGACTTTC. Translating gives CASSLMSSSAGANVLTF.